What follows are 3 T cell receptor beta chains derived from one specimen sequenced in a study of blood T cells in healthy people across ages. With a J-beta primer mix and a sample-barcoded 5' primer, a second PCR ran 7 to 11 cycles. TCRdb passed the 5' RACE reads through MiXCR, listing each CDR3 protein once. The data show fewer than 1 million distinct CDR3 sequences, around 45% seen once. The sample comprised blood. These receptor sequences come from a man between 60 and 75 years old in good health.

V usage is TRBV15 and J usage is TRBJ2-4; TRBD1 matches 8 bases. From germline, CDR1 is LNHNV and CDR2 YYDKDF (reference sequence). The CDR3 consists of 15 residues. V shed 1 base and J 13 bases; nucleotides not matched to a gene: 12. CDR3 sequence reads: CATSRGSGTGPGQYF. For the CDR3, the DNA is TGTGCCACCAGCAGAGGCTCCGGGACAGGCCCTGGGCAGTACTTC.

The J gene is TRBJ1-1, the V gene TRBV20-1; D uncertain. The ends were cut back, 2 bases at V and 1 base at J, with 5 bases in the middle. In germline, CDR1 is DFQATT, CDR2 SNEGSKA (reference sequence). This CDR3 has 12 amino acids. CDR3 loop: CSARFGNTEAFF. CDR3 coding DNA: TGCAGTGCTAGATTCGGGAACACTGAAGCTTTCTTT.

V gene TRBV13 combines with J gene TRBJ2-7, with a tentative D call TRBD1 (5 bases). CDR1 PRHDT and CDR2 FYEKMQ come from the germline V gene (reference sequence). The CDR3 is made up of 14 amino acids. Trimming stripped 5 bases from V and 3 bases from J, with 14 bases between. The CDR3 region is CASSPLDRYYEQYF. DNA for the CDR3: TGTGCCAGCAGCCCCCTCGACAGATACTACGAGCAGTACTTC.